This entry lists 27 T cell receptor beta chains sequenced from one sample in a study of blood T cells in healthy people across ages. Primers used in a second PCR of about 7 to 12 cycles were a sample-barcoded 5' primer and a J-beta primer mix. MiXCR, run by TCRdb on the 5' RACE reads, gives a single entry per CDR3 protein. The sample lists around 1,800,000 distinct CDR3 sequences, about two fifths occurring once. The sequenced material came from blood. The receptors were sampled from a human donor in good health.

This clonotype appeared a few times. The chain's CDR3 is CSVLVAGETQYF. In DNA, the CDR3 is TGCAGCGTTCTAGTGGCGGGGGAGACCCAGTACTTC. The V and J genes are TRBV29-1 and TRBJ2-7; tentatively, D is TRBD2 (6 bases). The end of the DNA fits TRBJ2-5 better, so the J call may be wrong. CDR1 is SQVTM and CDR2 is ANQGSEA in the germline V gene. The CDR3 runs to 12 residues.

This chain joins TRBV5-1 and TRBJ2-3; 8 nucleotides align to TRBD1. Germline values: CDR1 SGHRS, CDR2 YFSETQ. The V gene end was trimmed by 2 bases and the J gene end by 3 bases; junction bases not matched to a gene: 5. The CDR3 spans 15 residues. The CDR3 spells CASSFYRQGTDTQYF. The CDR3 region has the DNA TGCGCCAGCAGCTTCTACCGACAGGGGACAGATACGCAGTATTTT.

This clonotype was picked up a small number of times. V usage is TRBV28 and J usage is TRBJ2-1; tentatively, D is TRBD2 (6 bases). This CDR3 spans 15 amino acids. Germline CDR1 and CDR2: MDHEN and SYDVKM. Trimming pared 4 bases from V and 6 bases from J, leaving 16 bases between. The CDR3 loop reads CASSSRLDRLNEQFF. The CDR3 DNA is TGTGCCAGCAGTTCGCGACTAGACCGACTCAATGAGCAGTTCTTC.

This clonotype has only a few counts. J is TRBJ1-2 and V is TRBV20-1; 8 bases are shared with TRBD1. V shed 6 bases and J 6 bases; nucleotides not matched to a gene: 9. The CDR3 is made up of 13 amino acids. The germline V gene has CDR1 DFQATT and CDR2 SNEGSKA (reference sequence). The CDR3 bases are TGCAGTGCCGACCAAACAGGGGGGGATGGCTACACCTTC. Residues: CSADQTGGDGYTF.

V gene TRBV12-3 or TRBV12-4 combines with J gene TRBJ2-1; 9 bases agree with TRBD1. CDR3 length: 15 residues. The junction had 9 bases not matched to a gene; V was cut back by 6 bases and J by 6 bases. Here the CDR3 reads CASSHVGTGTNEQFF. CDR3 coding DNA: TGTGCCAGCAGCCACGTCGGGACAGGGACCAATGAGCAGTTCTTC.

The chain joins TRBV4-2 to TRBJ1-2, with 8 bases lining up with TRBD1. V shed 0 bases and J 7 bases; nucleotides not matched to a gene: 7. Germline assignment: CDR1 LGHNA and CDR2 YNFKEQ. This CDR3 contains 15 residues. Here the CDR3 reads CASSQDQGASVGYTF. The CDR3 DNA reads TGTGCCAGCAGCCAAGATCAGGGGGCGTCTGTTGGCTACACCTTC.

The chain uses TRBV7-6 and TRBJ2-7, with no clear D. From germline, CDR1 is SGHVS and CDR2 FNYEAQ. The CDR3 contains 15 residues. Trimming pared 1 base from V and 2 bases from J, leaving 12 bases between. In DNA form, the CDR3 reads TGTGCCAGCAGCTTAGGGATCGGTCTTACCTACGAGCAGTACTTC. It codes for CASSLGIGLTYEQYF.

In this sample, this clonotype turned up a few times. The chain combines TRBV20-1 with TRBJ2-7; 10 nucleotides line up with TRBD1. The CDR3 contains 14 residues. In germline, CDR1 is DFQATT, CDR2 SNEGSKA (reference sequence). Unmatched junction bases numbered 4, after V lost 5 bases and J lost 0 bases. The CDR3 nucleotides read TGCAGTGCTTTCCGGACAGGGGGCTCCTACGAGCAGTACTTC. Translating gives CSAFRTGGSYEQYF.

This clonotype appeared a few times. The chain is built from TRBV4-3 and TRBJ2-7; either TRBD1 or TRBD2 may supply D (5 bases each). The CDR3 has 15 residues. V was trimmed by 0 bases and J by 2 bases, leaving 11 bases between them. CDR1 and CDR2 from the germline V gene are LGHNA and YSLEER. This CDR3 reads CASSQDGGRPYEQYF. CDR3 nucleotides: TGCGCCAGCAGCCAAGATGGGGGACGGCCCTACGAGCAGTACTTC.

The chain has TRBV9 and TRBJ1-1; D is perhaps TRBD1 (6 bases). V was clipped by 4 bases and J by 1 base, with 17 bases between them. The CDR3 is made up of 16 amino acids. The germline CDR1 and CDR2 sequences are SGDLS and YYNGEE. Here the CDR3 DNA reads TGTGCCAGCAGCCCCAACAAGGAGGGGGGGAACACTGAAGCTTTCTTT. Protein sequence: CASSPNKEGGNTEAFF.

This clonotype has just a few counts. The chain recombines TRBV7-2 with TRBJ1-1; no clear D. The ends were cut back, 6 bases at V and 2 bases at J, with 10 bases in the middle. The CDR3 runs to 13 residues. Germline V gene lookup returns CDR1 SGHTA and CDR2 FQGNSA. The CDR3 sequence is CASRRNKNTEAFF. CDR3 coding DNA: TGTGCCAGCAGACGGAACAAAAACACTGAAGCTTTCTTT.

Only a few counts were recorded for this clonotype. In DNA, the CDR3 is TGTGCCAGCACCCCGATCGGACAGTACGACATTCAGTACTTC. This sequence encodes CASTPIGQYDIQYF. The chain couples TRBV28 to TRBJ2-4; possibly TRBD1 for D (6 bases). The CDR3 is made up of 14 amino acids. In germline, CDR1 is MDHEN, CDR2 SYDVKM. With 7 bases removed from V and 8 bases from J, the gap between germline ends came to 18 bases.

This clonotype was counted a few times. The gene calls are TRBV28 and TRBJ1-4; D might be TRBD1 (5 bases). Germline assignment: CDR1 MDHEN and CDR2 SYDVKM. The CDR3 contains 13 residues. With 9 bases removed from V and 4 bases from J, the gap between germline ends came to 12 bases. CDR3 coding DNA: TGTGCCAGTTACGGACAATTTAATGAAAAACTGTTTTTT. Its protein product is CASYGQFNEKLFF.

This clonotype has at least ten counts. The chain couples TRBV29-1 to TRBJ1-2; no definite D call. The CDR3 consists of 15 residues. Germline lookup yields CDR1 SQVTM and CDR2 ANQGSEA. V was cut by 6 bases and J by 4 bases, with 21 bases left in between. This CDR3 reads CSVGPLGVGSYGYTF. The CDR3 DNA sequence: TGCAGCGTCGGCCCCTTAGGAGTGGGCAGCTATGGCTACACCTTC.

Worth noting for this clonotype: A read error may account for a junction end that differs from germline. The chain recombines TRBV7-3 with TRBJ1-1; TRBD1 is a possible D gene (5 bases). Germline loops: CDR1 SGHTA, CDR2 FQGTGA. The CDR3 is made up of 13 amino acids. CDR3 nucleotides: TGTGCCAGCAGCTCTTACAGGAACACTGAAGGTTTCTTT. Amino acids: CASSSYRNTEGFF.

This clonotype was observed a handful of times. The chain is built from TRBV2 and TRBJ1-5; D ambiguous. Germline V gives CDR1 SNHLY, CDR2 FYNNEI. The CDR3 covers 15 residues. Trimming pared 8 bases from V and 0 bases from J, leaving 14 bases between. The CDR3 sequence is CASSKDGYSNQPQHF. In DNA form, the CDR3 reads TGTGCCAGCTCGAAGGATGGATATAGCAATCAGCCCCAGCATTTT.

The V gene is TRBV10-3, the J gene TRBJ2-5; TRBD1 matches at 8 bases. The germline V gene encodes CDR1 ENHRY and CDR2 SYGVKD. The CDR3 is 13 residues long. Trimming removed 10 bases from V and 4 bases from J; junction bases left unmatched: 8. CDR3 DNA sequence: TGTGCCACCACGGGACAGGCTATAGAGACCCAGTACTTC. Amino acids: CATTGQAIETQYF.

There are many counts of this clonotype. V is TRBV5-5 and J is TRBJ2-7; D gene uncertain. V lost 0 bases, J lost 2 bases, and 9 bases lay in between. Looked up from germline, CDR1 is SGHKS and CDR2 is YYEKEE (reference sequence). The CDR3 runs 14 residues. CDR3 nucleotides: TGTGCCAGCAGCTTGGTTTTTGGGGCCTACGAGCAGTACTTC. This gives the protein CASSLVFGAYEQYF.

This clonotype was recorded a few times. This CDR3 is CASSRDRALTNYGYTF. The CDR3 DNA reads as TGTGCCAGCAGCCGGGACAGGGCCTTAACTAACTATGGCTACACCTTC. This chain joins TRBV7-2 and TRBJ1-2, with 9 bases identical to TRBD1. The V gene end was trimmed by 5 bases and the J gene end by 0 bases; junction bases not matched to a gene: 7. CDR3 length equals 16 residues. CDR1 and CDR2 from the germline V gene are SGHTA and FQGNSA.

The chain recombines TRBV5-6 with TRBJ2-1; no clear D gene. Trimming left V 4 bases short and J 4 bases short, with 12 bases between. The CDR3 loop spans 14 amino acids. CDR1 and CDR2 from the germline V gene are SGHDT and YYEEEE. CDR3: CASSLSPPYNEQFF. The CDR3 coding sequence is TGTGCCAGCAGCCTGAGTCCCCCTTACAATGAGCAGTTCTTC.

This clonotype was found a few times. The chain is built from TRBV14 and TRBJ2-3; 7 nucleotides match TRBD1. This CDR3 region has 20 residues. CDR1 SGHDN and CDR2 FVKESK come from the germline V gene. Trimming removed 2 bases from V and 2 bases from J; junction bases left unmatched: 19. The CDR3 here is CASSQNVPLDRVWDTDTQYF. CDR3 coding DNA: TGTGCCAGCAGCCAAAACGTACCCCTCGACAGGGTTTGGGACACAGATACGCAGTATTTT.

The V and J genes are TRBV12-3 or TRBV12-4 and TRBJ1-4; maybe TRBD1 (5 bases). This CDR3 region has 14 residues. Trimming stripped 5 bases from V and 5 bases from J, with 12 bases between. CDR3 sequence: CASSLRQKNEKLFF. In DNA form, the CDR3 reads TGTGCCAGCAGTCTAAGACAGAAGAATGAAAAACTGTTTTTT.

A few counts support this clonotype. The genes are TRBV20-1 and TRBJ2-7; D is perhaps TRBD1 (5 bases). Germline CDR1 reads DFQATT; CDR2 reads SNEGSKA (reference sequence). Trimming took off 6 bases at V and 0 bases at J, with 12 bases between the two ends. The CDR3 loop spans 13 amino acids. The CDR3 region is CSASDSTSYEQYF. The CDR3 region has the DNA TGCAGTGCCTCAGACAGTACCTCCTACGAGCAGTACTTC.

Remarks on this clonotype: The germline gene is not matched at one end of the junction; a read error may be the cause. The chain joins TRBV5-5 to TRBJ1-4, with unresolved D. CDR1 is SGHKS, CDR2 YYEKEE, per germline (reference sequence). This CDR3 is 11 amino acids long. As DNA, the CDR3 is TGTGCCAGCAGCTTGATAGGTAGTTGGATTTTT. Protein sequence: CASSLIGSWIF.

The chain employs TRBV20-1 and TRBJ2-1, with TRBD1 identical over 10 bases. The CDR3 has 16 residues. The germline V gene encodes CDR1 DFQATT and CDR2 SNEGSKA (reference sequence). The junction had 9 bases not matched to a gene; V was cut back by 0 bases and J by 7 bases. Here the CDR3 reads CSARDPRQGAWNEQFF. As DNA, the CDR3 is TGCAGTGCTAGAGACCCAAGACAGGGGGCCTGGAATGAGCAGTTCTTC.

This clonotype was recorded a few times. The J gene is TRBJ2-5, the V gene TRBV20-1; D may be TRBD1 (6 bases). Trimming cost V 1 base and J 3 bases, with 9 bases left between them. Germline values: CDR1 DFQATT, CDR2 SNEGSKA (reference sequence). The CDR3 is 13 residues long. CDR3 sequence: CSARVQGEETQYF. The CDR3 DNA reads TGCAGTGCTAGAGTACAGGGTGAAGAGACCCAGTACTTC.

With regard to this clonotype: The junction differs from germline at one of its ends, possibly a read error. The rearrangement uses TRBV7-8 and TRBJ2-7, with D possibly being TRBD1 (6 bases). Germline V lookup: CDR1 SGHVS, CDR2 FQNEAQ. This CDR3 comprises 14 residues. CDR3 protein: CVSSLVWQGYEQYF. The CDR3 region has the DNA TGTGTCAGCAGCTTAGTGTGGCAGGGGTACGAGCAGTACTTC.